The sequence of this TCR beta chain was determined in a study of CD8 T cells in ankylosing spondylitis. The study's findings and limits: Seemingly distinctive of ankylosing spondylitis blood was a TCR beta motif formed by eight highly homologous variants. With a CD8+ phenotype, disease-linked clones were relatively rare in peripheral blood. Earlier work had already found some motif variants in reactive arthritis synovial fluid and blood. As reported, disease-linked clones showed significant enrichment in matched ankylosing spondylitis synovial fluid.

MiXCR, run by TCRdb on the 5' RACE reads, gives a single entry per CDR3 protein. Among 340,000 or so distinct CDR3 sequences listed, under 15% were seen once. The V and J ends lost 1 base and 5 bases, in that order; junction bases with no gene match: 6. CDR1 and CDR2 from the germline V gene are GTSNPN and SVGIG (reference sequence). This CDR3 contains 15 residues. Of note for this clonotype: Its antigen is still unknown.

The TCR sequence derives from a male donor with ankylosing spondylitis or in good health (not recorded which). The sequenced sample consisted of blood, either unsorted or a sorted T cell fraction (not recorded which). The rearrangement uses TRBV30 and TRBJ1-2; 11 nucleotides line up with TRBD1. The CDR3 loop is CAWSEGQGDLYGYTF. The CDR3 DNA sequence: TGTGCCTGGAGTGAGGGACAGGGGGACTTATATGGCTACACCTTC.